This T cell receptor (beta chain) was sequenced for a study of CD8+CD57+ T cells in acquired aplastic anemia. Study context: Healthy donors had, on average, around 11 million reads for their CD4+ cells.

For CDR3 and TCR beta VDJ profiling, genomic DNA was the template used. TCRdb re-derived calls from the reads in MiXCR, one entry per CDR3 protein. The sample lists hundreds of thousands of distinct CDR3 sequences; roughly 68% were seen once. As regards this clonotype: The junction differs from germline at one of its ends, possibly a read error.

Looked up from germline, CDR1 is SEHNR and CDR2 is FQNEAQ (reference sequence). The length of the CDR3 is 14 residues. The sequence derives from a human donor in good health, serving as a control. Sequencing was performed on sorted CD4+, CD8+, or CD8+CD57+ T cells (not recorded which) from PBMCs. V is TRBV7-9 and J is TRBJ2-5, with 9 bases fitting TRBD2. The DNA of the CDR3 is TGTGCCAGCAGTCAACGCGGGGGGGGAGAGCCCCAGGACTTC. It yields the protein CASSQRGGGEPQDF. Supplemented by reference TRBV7-9 and TRBJ2-5, the full variable domain reads DTGVSQNPRHKITKRGQNVTFRCDPISEHNRLYWYRQTLGQGPEFLTYFQNEAQLEKSRLLSDRFSAERPKGSFSTLEIQRTEQGDSAMYLCASSQRGGGEPQDFGPGTRLLVL.